A selection of T cell receptor beta chains follows, all from one sample in a study of T cell changes during pregnancy in multiple sclerosis. Using immunoSEQ multiplex PCR, the repertoire was profiled, and TCRdb retains in-frame clones only, with some absent. This table holds tens of thousands of clones, 75% to 95% found once. Sequenced material: peripheral blood, taken in the first trimester of pregnancy. The receptors come from a female donor in good health, enrolled as a control in a pregnancy study. The conserved cysteine and the conserved F or W are not part of the CDR3 here.

J gene,V gene,CDR3 protein
TRBJ1-5,TRBV29-1,SVEDGLNQPQH
TRBJ1-2,TRBV30,AWRTGGYGYT
TRBJ2-3,TRBV14,ASSQDPGGLGDTQY
TRBJ2-4,TRBV2,ASSELAAENIQY
TRBJ2-7,TRBV6-5,ASSYRTGYDEQY
TRBJ2-3,TRBV5-1,ASSLDRGGTDTQY
TRBJ2-7,TRBV19,ASSRWSGSSYEQY
TRBJ1-2,TRBV23-1,ASSQCGTGPNYGYT
TRBJ2-3,TRBV6-4,ASSENQVTETDTQY
TRBJ1-1,TRBV5-4,ASSQVTGRMNTEAF
TRBJ2-2,TRBV2,ASTSGSGELF
TRBJ2-5,TRBV7-7,ASSASVAETQY
TRBJ1-5,TRBV6-4,ASSEGVGQPQH
TRBJ1-2,TRBV6-1,ASSPRGRSVYGYT
TRBJ2-5,TRBV19,ASSIRGEETQY
TRBJ1-2,TRBV9,ASSVGWGDYGYT
TRBJ1-5,TRBV5-5,ASSLSGQGVQPQH
TRBJ2-1,TRBV5-1,ASSLGGRAGNEQF
TRBJ2-5,TRBV19,ASSMYRLAGGPSEETQY
TRBJ2-7,TRBV4-1,ASTRTGGAPYEQY